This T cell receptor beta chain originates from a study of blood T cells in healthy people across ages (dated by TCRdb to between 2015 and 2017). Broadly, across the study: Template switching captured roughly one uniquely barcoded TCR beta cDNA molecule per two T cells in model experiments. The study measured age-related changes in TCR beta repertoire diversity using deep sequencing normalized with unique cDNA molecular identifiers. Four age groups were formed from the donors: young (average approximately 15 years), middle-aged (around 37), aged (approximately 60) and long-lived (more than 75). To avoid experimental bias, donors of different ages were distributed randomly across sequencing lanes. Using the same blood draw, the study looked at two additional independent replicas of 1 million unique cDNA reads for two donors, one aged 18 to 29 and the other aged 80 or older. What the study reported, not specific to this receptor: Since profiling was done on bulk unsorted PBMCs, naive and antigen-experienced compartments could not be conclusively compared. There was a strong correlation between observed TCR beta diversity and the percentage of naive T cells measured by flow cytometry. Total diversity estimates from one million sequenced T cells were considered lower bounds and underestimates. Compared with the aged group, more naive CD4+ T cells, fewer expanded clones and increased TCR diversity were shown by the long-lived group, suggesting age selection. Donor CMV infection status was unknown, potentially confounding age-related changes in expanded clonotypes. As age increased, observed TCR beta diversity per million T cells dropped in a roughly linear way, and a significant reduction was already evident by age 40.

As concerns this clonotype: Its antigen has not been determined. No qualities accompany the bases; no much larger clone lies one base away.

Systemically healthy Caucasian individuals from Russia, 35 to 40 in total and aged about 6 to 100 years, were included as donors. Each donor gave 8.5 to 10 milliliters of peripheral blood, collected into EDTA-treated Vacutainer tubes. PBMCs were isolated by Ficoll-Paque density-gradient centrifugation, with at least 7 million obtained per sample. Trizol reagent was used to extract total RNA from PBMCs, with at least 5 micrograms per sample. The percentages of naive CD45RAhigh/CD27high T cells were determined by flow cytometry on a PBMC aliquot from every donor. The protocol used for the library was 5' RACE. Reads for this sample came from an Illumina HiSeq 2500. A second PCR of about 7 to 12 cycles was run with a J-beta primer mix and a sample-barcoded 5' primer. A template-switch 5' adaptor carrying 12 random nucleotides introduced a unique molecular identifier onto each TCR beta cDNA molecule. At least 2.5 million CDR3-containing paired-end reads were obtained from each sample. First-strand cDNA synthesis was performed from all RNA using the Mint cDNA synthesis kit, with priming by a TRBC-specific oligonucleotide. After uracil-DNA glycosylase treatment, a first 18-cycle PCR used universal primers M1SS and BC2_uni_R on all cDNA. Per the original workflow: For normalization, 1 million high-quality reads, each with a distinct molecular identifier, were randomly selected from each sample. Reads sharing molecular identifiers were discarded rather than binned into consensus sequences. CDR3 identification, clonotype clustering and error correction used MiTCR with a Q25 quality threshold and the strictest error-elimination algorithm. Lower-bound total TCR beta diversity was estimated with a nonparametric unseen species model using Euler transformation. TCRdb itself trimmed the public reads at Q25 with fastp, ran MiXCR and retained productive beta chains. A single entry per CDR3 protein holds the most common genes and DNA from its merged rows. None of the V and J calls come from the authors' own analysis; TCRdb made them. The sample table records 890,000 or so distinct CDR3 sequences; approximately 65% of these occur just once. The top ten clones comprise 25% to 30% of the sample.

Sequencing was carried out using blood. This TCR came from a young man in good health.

Here is the DNA: TGTGCCAGCAGTTTCCTAGCGGGGGGCCAAGAGACCCAGTACTTC. This codes for CASSFLAGGQETQYF. Recombination linked TRBV12-3 or TRBV12-4 to TRBJ2-5, with 11 bases in between that match TRBD2. After removal of 3 bases from V and 1 base from J, the junction retains 1 base not matched to a gene. From its cysteine to its phenylalanine, the CDR3 spans 15 amino acids. Of the read, only the CDR3 DNA is kept; its 45 bases are in frame from base 1.